Shown below are 9 T cell receptor beta chains from a single sample sequenced in a study of blood T cell repertoires in COVID-19. Measured with immunoSEQ multiplex PCR; TCRdb has only the in-frame clones, and not every one. The sample carries tens of thousands of clones, around four fifths recorded once. The sequenced sample consisted of peripheral blood. These receptors came from a man between 65 and 85 years old with acute or convalescent COVID-19.

V gene TRBV25-1 combines with J gene TRBJ1-2, with D possibly being TRBD1 (6 bases). CDR3 length: 14 residues. Germline loops: CDR1 MGHDK, CDR2 SYGVNS. V lost 3 bases to trimming and J lost 4 bases, with 12 bases between them. CDR3 protein: CASSESAGVYGYTF. The CDR3 DNA follows: TGTGCCAGCAGTGAGTCGGCAGGGGTCTATGGCTACACCTTC.

Regarding this clone: Other DNA sequences in the sample encode the same CDR3. This sequence joins TRBV11-2 and TRBJ2-6, with 7 bases matching TRBD2. The J segment lost 0 bases and the V segment lost 5 bases, leaving 1 base of the junction unmatched. Germline CDR1 is SGHAT and CDR2 is FQNNGV. The CDR3 covers 15 residues. CDR3 in amino acids: CASSPGGSGANVLTF. As DNA, the CDR3 is TGTGCCAGCAGCCCGGGAGGCTCTGGGGCCAACGTCCTGACTTTC.

This clone was seen more than once but under ten times. The genes are TRBV5-4 and TRBJ2-2; no clear D gene. Trimming cost V 2 bases and J 0 bases, with 8 bases left between them. CDR1 and CDR2 from the germline V gene are SGHNT and YYREEE (reference sequence). The CDR3 contains 15 residues. CDR3 nucleotide sequence: TGTGCCAGCAGCTTCCCCAGCGCGAACACCGGGGAGCTGTTTTTT. This gives the protein CASSFPSANTGELFF.

The V call is TRBV6-1, the J call TRBJ2-2; tentative D call: TRBD2 (6 bases). CDR3 length equals 15 residues. The V gene's germline CDR1 is MNHNS and CDR2 SASEGT. Trimming cost V 3 bases and J 8 bases, with 16 bases left between them. The CDR3 loop reads CASSDSGTAVGELFF. DNA for the CDR3: TGTGCCAGCAGTGATTCCGGGACTGCAGTGGGGGAGCTGTTTTTT.

The chain has TRBV12-3 or TRBV12-4 and TRBJ2-7, with 9 bases that match TRBD1. J was trimmed by 4 bases and V by 6 bases; bases with no gene match: 4. This CDR3 comprises 13 residues. The CDR3 DNA reads as TGTGCCAGCAGCCGGACAGGGGTATACGAGCAGTACTTC. This translates into CASSRTGVYEQYF.

This clone appeared once. V usage is TRBV6-5 and J usage is TRBJ1-2; the match to TRBD1 covers 8 bases. Germline V lookup: CDR1 MNHEY, CDR2 SVGAGI. The CDR3 totals 15 residues. The junction had 7 bases not matched to a gene; V was cut back by 6 bases and J by 1 base. This CDR3 reads CASRGQGASNYGYTF. CDR3 nucleotide sequence: TGTGCCAGCAGGGGTCAGGGGGCTAGTAACTATGGCTACACCTTC.

The CDR3 reads CASSLQGGSSSGANVLTF. CDR3 bases: TGTGCCAGCAGCCTCCAAGGGGGCTCAAGCTCTGGGGCCAACGTCCTGACTTTC. The chain couples TRBV7-3 to TRBJ2-6; TRBD1 agrees at 7 bases. The CDR3 length is 18 residues. V was clipped by 5 bases and J by 0 bases; unmatched bases: 10. Looked up from germline, CDR1 is SGHTA and CDR2 is FQGTGA.

CDR3 amino acids: CASSPVAVYNEQFF. The DNA for the CDR3 is TGTGCCAGTAGCCCAGTAGCGGTCTACAATGAGCAGTTCTTC. J is TRBJ2-1 and V is TRBV19, with D possibly matching TRBD2 (6 bases). Germline V lookup: CDR1 LNHDA, CDR2 SQIVND (reference sequence). The CDR3 consists of 14 residues. V was clipped by 6 bases and J by 3 bases, with 12 bases between them.

The genes are TRBV6-5 and TRBJ1-1; D may be TRBD1 (5 bases). CDR3 length equals 13 residues. V was cut by 0 bases and J by 7 bases, with 9 bases left in between. Looked up from germline, CDR1 is MNHEY and CDR2 is SVGAGI. The CDR3, as DNA: TGTGCCAGCAGTTACTCTGGAGGGGTTGAAGCTTTCTTT. Its protein is CASSYSGGVEAFF.